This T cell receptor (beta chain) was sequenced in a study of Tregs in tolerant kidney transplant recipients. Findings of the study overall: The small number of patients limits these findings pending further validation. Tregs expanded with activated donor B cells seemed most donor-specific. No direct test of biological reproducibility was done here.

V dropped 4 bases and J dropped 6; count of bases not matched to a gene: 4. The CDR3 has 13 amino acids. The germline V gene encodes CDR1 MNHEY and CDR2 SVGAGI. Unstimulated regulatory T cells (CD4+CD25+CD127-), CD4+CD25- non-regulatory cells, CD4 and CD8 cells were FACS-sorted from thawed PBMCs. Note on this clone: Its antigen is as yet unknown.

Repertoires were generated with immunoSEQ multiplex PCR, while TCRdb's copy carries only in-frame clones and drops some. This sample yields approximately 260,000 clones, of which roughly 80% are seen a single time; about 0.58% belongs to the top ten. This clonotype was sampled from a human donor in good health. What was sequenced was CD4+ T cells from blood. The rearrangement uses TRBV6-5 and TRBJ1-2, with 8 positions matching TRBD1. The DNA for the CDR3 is TGTGCCAGCAGTTTCGGACAGGGTGATGGCTACACCTTC. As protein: CASSFGQGDGYTF.